Below, 21 T cell receptor beta chains from the same sample are listed, as sequenced in a study of cytomegalovirus exposure and HLA in healthy donors. Use of 60 Vbeta and 13 Jbeta primers characterized the PCR. The repertoire was sequenced with immunoSEQ multiplex PCR; TCRdb's copy has only in-frame clones and lacks some. The data show about 180,000 clones, over 75% seen once. The sequencing input was PBMCs. The receptors were gathered from a woman aged 25 to 39 in good health and CMV-seronegative.

The rearrangement uses TRBV4-3 and TRBJ2-5, with 10 bases matching TRBD2. The CDR3 loop spans 14 amino acids. Trimming at V came to 5 bases and at J to 2 bases, leaving 2 bases not matched to a gene. Germline CDR1 reads LGHNA; CDR2 reads YSLEER. CDR3 bases: TGCGCCAGCAGCACTAGCGGGGCTCAAGAGACCCAGTACTTC. Residues: CASSTSGAQETQYF.

The chain is built from TRBV18 and TRBJ2-3, with 10 bases fitting TRBD1. Germline values: CDR1 KGHSH, CDR2 LQKENI. The CDR3 consists of 15 residues. Trimming at V came to 4 bases and at J to 2 bases, leaving 3 bases not matched to a gene. DNA of the CDR3: TGTGCCAGCTCACGGGACAGGGGATACACAGATACGCAGTATTTT. Translated: CASSRDRGYTDTQYF. Full variable domain (rest looked up from reference TRBV18 and TRBJ2-3): NAGVMQNPRHLVRRRGQEARLRCSPMKGHSHVYWYRQLPEEGLKFMVYLQKENIIDESGMPKERFSAEFPKEGPSILRIQQVVRGDSAAYFCASSRDRGYTDTQYFGPGTRLTVL.

In this sample, this clone turned up once. V and J are TRBV12-5 and TRBJ2-2; 9 bases are shared with TRBD1. The CDR3 loop spans 18 amino acids. V shed 4 bases, J shed 4 bases, and the junction held 13 bases outside the gene matches. CDR1 is LGHNT, CDR2 FRNRAP, per germline. CDR3 in DNA: TGTGCTAGTGGTTCCGTAACCTCCGGGACAGGGTTCACCGGGGAGCTGTTTTTT. The encoded protein is CASGSVTSGTGFTGELFF.

The chain links TRBV6-6 to TRBJ1-5, with D uncertain. Germline values: CDR1 MNHNY, CDR2 SVGAGI (reference sequence). The V end was cut by 5 bases, the J end by 2 bases, with 10 bases between. The CDR3 totals 14 residues. This chain's CDR3 is CASSRALGNQPQHF. CDR3 coding DNA: TGTGCCAGCAGTCGTGCGCTGGGCAATCAGCCCCAGCATTTT.

This chain joins TRBV14 and TRBJ1-1, with D unclear. The CDR3 runs 16 residues. Trimming took off 3 bases at V and 5 bases at J, with 19 bases between the two ends. CDR1 and CDR2 from the germline V gene are SGHDN and FVKESK. CDR3 DNA sequence: TGTGCCAGCAGCCATCGAGCCGGGCCGAGAGGGACTGAAGCTTTCTTT. Translating it yields CASSHRAGPRGTEAFF.

This chain joins TRBV5-8 and TRBJ1-4; 8 nucleotides align to TRBD1. Germline lookup yields CDR1 SGHTS and CDR2 YDEGEE. The CDR3 has 14 residues. V was pared by 2 bases and J by 7 bases, with 4 bases of the junction left unmatched. In nucleotides, the CDR3 is TGTGCCAGCAGCTTTGGACAGGGTGGTGAAAAACTGTTTTTT. It is translated as CASSFGQGGEKLFF.

The chain combines TRBV21-1 with TRBJ2-7; the table's D call, TRBD1, was not checked against the DNA. TRBV21-1 is noted as a pseudogene. This CDR3 contains 15 residues. CDR3 amino acids: CASSNPGQQHYEQYF. Written as DNA, the CDR3 is TGTGCCAGCAGCAACCCGGGACAGCAACACTACGAGCAGTACTTC.

V gene TRBV4-3 combines with J gene TRBJ2-3; TRBD2 matches 11 bases. V lost 1 base, J lost 1 base, and 10 bases stayed unmatched. CDR3 size: 19 residues. Germline V gives CDR1 LGHNA, CDR2 YSLEER. The CDR3 sequence: CASSQAPGVTSGGTDTQYF. For the CDR3, the DNA is TGCGCCAGCAGCCAAGCCCCTGGGGTGACTAGCGGGGGCACAGATACGCAGTATTTT.

V and J are TRBV29-1 and TRBJ2-3; D perhaps matches TRBD2 (5 bases). Germline loops: CDR1 SQVTM, CDR2 ANQGSEA. With 5 bases removed from V and 3 bases from J, the gap between germline ends came to 12 bases. This CDR3 comprises 13 residues. The CDR3 protein is CSVSGSGTDTQYF. The CDR3 DNA follows: TGCAGCGTTTCCGGCAGCGGTACAGATACGCAGTATTTT.

This rearrangement joins TRBV27 to TRBJ2-5, with TRBD2 as a possible D gene (7 bases). V lost 0 bases, J lost 5 bases, and 22 bases lay in between. Germline CDR1 MNHEY, CDR2 SMNVEV (reference sequence). The CDR3 spans 18 residues. CDR3 nucleotide sequence: TGTGCCAGCAGTTTATCGACGGGGTATGGGGGGGCGCGGGAGACCCAGTACTTC. It is translated as CASSLSTGYGGARETQYF.

The V call is TRBV27, the J call TRBJ2-2; D unresolved. The V and J ends lost 0 bases and 0 bases respectively, with 14 bases between them. CDR1 and CDR2 from the germline V gene are MNHEY and SMNVEV (reference sequence). This CDR3 region has 18 residues. The CDR3 nucleotides read TGTGCCAGCAGTTTATCGAGGTGCTGCTCTTCGAACACCGGGGAGCTGTTTTTT. Encoded protein: CASSLSRCCSSNTGELFF.

This rearrangement joins TRBV4-1 to TRBJ1-2; TRBD1 agrees at 9 bases. This CDR3 contains 15 residues. Germline V gives CDR1 MGHRA, CDR2 YSYEKL. Unmatched junction bases numbered 7, after V lost 4 bases and J lost 4 bases. The CDR3 here is CASSPVGQGGYGYTF. The CDR3 region has the DNA TGCGCCAGCAGCCCGGTGGGACAGGGTGGCTATGGCTACACCTTC.

The V and J genes are TRBV18 and TRBJ2-2; 7 nucleotides match TRBD2. CDR1 KGHSH and CDR2 LQKENI come from the germline V gene. The CDR3 length is 15 residues. V lost 4 bases, J lost 2 bases, and 4 bases stayed unmatched. CDR3 coding DNA: TGTGCCAGCTCACTCGGGACTATTAACACCGGGGAGCTGTTTTTT. This gives the protein CASSLGTINTGELFF.

This chain connects TRBV4-1 to TRBJ1-2; 7 nucleotides match TRBD1. Germline values: CDR1 MGHRA, CDR2 YSYEKL. J gave up 7 bases and V 2 bases, and 13 bases lay outside the gene matches. CDR3 size: 16 residues. CDR3 coding DNA: TGCGCCAGCAGCCAATCTCCGGGACAGAAAAATCCTGGCTACACCTTC. Translation: CASSQSPGQKNPGYTF.

The chain recombines TRBV29-1 with TRBJ2-3; 12 nucleotides line up with TRBD1. V lost 3 bases to trimming and J lost 6 bases; unmatched junction nucleotides: 4. There are 14 residues in the CDR3. CDR1 and CDR2 from the germline V gene are SQVTM and ANQGSEA. CDR3 protein: CSVDGTGGGDTQYF. In DNA, the CDR3 is TGCAGCGTTGACGGGACAGGGGGCGGTGATACGCAGTATTTT.

This clone is a singleton in its sample. The junction departs from germline at one end; a sequencing error may be responsible. The chain has TRBV7-9 and TRBJ1-6, with a weak D call TRBD1 (6 bases). This CDR3 region has 18 residues. From germline, CDR1 is SEHNR and CDR2 FQNEAQ (reference sequence). The CDR3 nucleotides are TGTGCCAGCAGCTCCGAACCTCGAACAACAGGGTTCTATTCACCCCCCCACTTT. Protein sequence: CASSSEPRTTGFYSPPHF.

The V and J genes are TRBV10-2 and TRBJ2-2, with TRBD2 matching 12 bases. The CDR3 sequence is 15 residues long. Germline CDR1 WSHSY, CDR2 SAAADI. V gave up 11 bases and J gave up 3 bases; unmatched junction bases: 7. This chain's CDR3 is CAASGLAGYTGELFF. The CDR3 nucleotides read TGCGCCGCAAGTGGACTAGCGGGGTACACCGGGGAGCTGTTTTTT.

J is TRBJ2-3 and V is TRBV7-2; tentative D call: TRBD2 (7 bases). Trimming cost V 2 bases and J 4 bases, with 13 bases left between them. Germline CDR1 SGHTA, CDR2 FQGNSA. This CDR3 is 15 amino acids long. CDR3 sequence reads: CASSLRGAGPDTQYF. The DNA for the CDR3 is TGTGCCAGCAGCTTACGGGGGGCCGGCCCAGATACGCAGTATTTT.

As to this clone: At the DNA level, this CDR3 is encoded by other sequences in the same sample as well. This chain uses TRBV7-2 with TRBJ1-1; weak D call: TRBD1 (5 bases). The CDR3 runs 14 residues. Between the trimmed V and J ends, which lost 1 base and 1 base, there was a span of 7 bases. Germline CDR1 and CDR2: SGHTA and FQGNSA. As DNA, the CDR3 is TGTGCCAGCAGCTTAGTGGGGGGGAACACTGAAGCTTTCTTT. Protein product: CASSLVGGNTEAFF.

The chain employs TRBV7-2 and TRBJ1-5; possibly TRBD1 for D (6 bases). The V and J ends lost 1 base and 3 bases respectively, with 10 bases between them. CDR1 and CDR2 from the germline V gene are SGHTA and FQGNSA. The CDR3 has 15 amino acids. DNA of the CDR3: TGTGCCAGCAGCTTAGGGGGACACCTCAATCAGCCCCAGCATTTT. Amino acid sequence: CASSLGGHLNQPQHF.

The chain recombines TRBV29-1 with TRBJ1-6, with 7 bases matching TRBD1. The J segment lost 8 bases and the V segment lost 4 bases, leaving 8 bases of the junction unmatched. There are 14 residues in the CDR3. CDR1 SQVTM and CDR2 ANQGSEA come from the germline V gene. CDR3 nucleotide sequence: TGCAGCGTTGCCGGCGACAGGGATTATTCACCCCTCCACTTT. This sequence encodes CSVAGDRDYSPLHF.